This T cell receptor (beta chain) was captured by sequencing in a study of blood T cell repertoires in COVID-19. About the research overall: The United States, Italy and Spain supplied acute and convalescent COVID-19 samples.

V was clipped by 1 base and J by 9 bases, with 8 bases between them. CDR1 SGHNT and CDR2 YYREEE come from the germline V gene (reference sequence). CDR3 length equals 12 residues. Libraries were prepared by immunoSEQ multiplex PCR; TCRdb keeps only in-frame clonotypes and omits some of them. The sample includes some 65,000 clones, 90% to 95% of them seen just once. The chain is built from TRBV5-4 and TRBJ2-1, with a weak D call TRBD2 (6 bases). Material for sequencing was peripheral blood. The clonotype was recovered from a man between 65 and 80 years old with active COVID-19. CDR3 DNA sequence: TGTGCCAGCAGCTTGAGGGGAGGTGAGCAGTTCTTC. Amino acid sequence: CASSLRGGEQFF.